These 29 T cell receptor beta chains were all obtained from the same sample, sequenced in a study of CD8+ T cells in alopecia areata. cDNA serving as the sequencing template came from extracted, reverse transcribed RNA. Assay used: immunoSEQ multiplex PCR; TCRdb lists only in-frame clones, some missing. Of 100,000 to 120,000 clones listed, approximately 60% are singletons. Source material: CD8+ T cells sorted from blood. These receptors all come from a human donor in good health.

This clone has a handful of counts. At the DNA level, this CDR3 is encoded by other sequences in the same sample as well. V is TRBV7-9 and J is TRBJ2-5, with D perhaps given as TRBD1 or TRBD2 (5 bases each). The ends were cut back, 5 bases at V and 2 bases at J, with 15 bases in the middle. CDR1 and CDR2 (germline): SEHNR, FQNEAQ (reference sequence). This CDR3 has 15 amino acids. CDR3 protein: CASSLRDLRQETQYF. As DNA, the CDR3 is TGTGCCAGCAGCCTCCGGGACCTAAGACAAGAGACCCAGTACTTC.

The rearrangement joins TRBV5-1 to TRBJ2-7; D perhaps matches TRBD1 (6 bases). Trimming cost V 0 bases and J 5 bases, with 9 bases left between them. The germline CDR1 and CDR2 sequences are SGHRS and YFSETQ. The CDR3 contains 13 residues. The CDR3 bases are TGCGCCAGCAGCTTGGCTACAGGGCACGAGCAGTACTTC. Protein sequence: CASSLATGHEQYF.

The chain carries TRBV14 and TRBJ1-1, with D unclear. Germline V gives CDR1 SGHDN, CDR2 FVKESK. V shed 2 bases and J shed 0 bases, with 7 bases lying between them. The CDR3 is 14 amino acids. This CDR3 is CASSQLAVNTEAFF. The CDR3 region has the DNA TGTGCCAGCAGCCAACTGGCAGTGAACACTGAAGCTTTCTTT.

The J gene is TRBJ2-3, the V gene TRBV5-1, with a possible D match to TRBD1 (7 bases). The CDR3 consists of 15 residues. Germline V gene data show CDR1 as SGHRS and CDR2 as YFSETQ. V gave up 7 bases and J gave up 9 bases, with 24 bases separating them. CDR3 loop: CASGGTDRPPATQYF. As DNA, the CDR3 is TGCGCCAGCGGGGGGACAGACCGCCCGCCGGCCACGCAGTATTTT. Drawing the rest from reference TRBV5-1 and TRBJ2-3, the complete variable domain is KAGVTQTPRYLIKTRGQQVTLSCSPISGHRSVSWYQQTPGQGLQFLFEYFSETQRNKGNFPGRFSGRQFSNSRSEMNVSTLELGDSALYLCASGGTDRPPATQYFGPGTRLTVL.

This chain links TRBV7-6 with TRBJ1-4; a possible D gene is TRBD1 (5 bases). The germline V gene has CDR1 SGHVS and CDR2 FNYEAQ. CDR3 length: 19 amino acids. V shed 1 base and J shed 4 bases, with 22 bases lying between them. The CDR3 spells CASSLEGPVGGQGNEKLFF. The CDR3 region has the DNA TGTGCCAGCAGCTTAGAAGGCCCCGTCGGGGGTCAGGGTAATGAAAAACTGTTTTTT.

The chain employs TRBV9 and TRBJ2-2, with D hard to call. Germline values: CDR1 SGDLS, CDR2 YYNGEE. This CDR3 region has 13 residues. Trimming stripped 2 bases from V and 5 bases from J, with 7 bases between. In DNA, the CDR3 is TGTGCCAGCAGCGTCGACGGGACCGGGGAGCTGTTTTTT. Translation: CASSVDGTGELFF.

This clone has a single count. CDR3 sequence reads: CASSLARQGGTYNEQFF. Here the CDR3 DNA reads TGTGCCAGCAGCTTAGCCCGACAGGGTGGGACCTACAATGAGCAGTTCTTC. The chain has TRBV7-6 and TRBJ2-1; 7 bases are a match to TRBD1. The CDR3 is 17 residues long. The trim removed 0 bases at V and 2 bases at J, leaving 7 bases unmatched. CDR1 is SGHVS, CDR2 FNYEAQ, per germline.

This clone counts as medium-sized. The CDR3 sequence is CASSSGLESLNEQFF. The CDR3 DNA reads TGTGCCAGCAGTTCGGGACTGGAATCCCTCAATGAGCAGTTCTTC. The chain employs TRBV6-5 and TRBJ2-1; weak D call: TRBD2 (6 bases). V shed 4 bases and J shed 6 bases, with 16 bases lying between them. The length of the CDR3 is 15 residues. Germline CDR1 is MNHEY and CDR2 is SVGAGI.

The rearrangement uses TRBV29-1 and TRBJ2-2; the D is unclear. The germline V and J ends were trimmed by 5 bases and 7 bases, with 11 bases remaining between them. The CDR3 loop spans 12 amino acids. Germline lookup yields CDR1 SQVTM and CDR2 ANQGSEA. The CDR3 nucleotides read TGCAGCGTTTATGGTGCCGGCGGGGAGCTGTTTTTT. This sequence encodes CSVYGAGGELFF.

The rearrangement uses TRBV21-1 and TRBJ2-6; TRBD1, as called in the table, went unchecked against the DNA. TRBV21-1 is reported as a pseudogene. CDR3 length: 17 amino acids. CDR3 in DNA: TGTGCCAGCAGCGGGTTCCCTTCTTATTCTGGGGCCAGCGTCCTGACTTTC. Its translation is CASSGFPSYSGASVLTF.

The chain couples TRBV30 to TRBJ1-5, with D tentatively TRBD1 (5 bases). V lost 2 bases to trimming and J lost 5 bases, with 10 bases between them. This CDR3 comprises 13 residues. CDR1 and CDR2 (germline): GTSNPN, SVGIG (reference sequence). This CDR3 reads CAWSSGYDQPQHF. As DNA, the CDR3 is TGTGCCTGGAGTTCAGGGTACGATCAGCCCCAGCATTTT.

V and J are TRBV29-1 and TRBJ2-3, with a tentative D call TRBD1 (6 bases). Per germline, CDR1 SQVTM and CDR2 ANQGSEA. V was pared by 7 bases and J by 9 bases, with 20 bases between. This CDR3 has 13 amino acids. The CDR3 loop reads CSGWDPSTGTQYF. The CDR3 DNA follows: TGCAGCGGATGGGACCCCTCCACAGGGACGCAGTATTTT.

This clone was found a few times. The rearrangement uses TRBV2 and TRBJ1-6; D uncertain. CDR3 length: 12 amino acids. Germline lookup yields CDR1 SNHLY and CDR2 FYNNEI. V was pared by 7 bases and J by 6 bases, with 7 bases between. The CDR3 loop is CASTGVNSPLHF. The CDR3 DNA sequence: TGTGCCAGCACCGGAGTTAATTCACCCCTCCACTTT.

The chain joins TRBV7-8 to TRBJ2-5; TRBD2 matches 12 bases. The V segment lost 4 bases and the J segment 2 bases; nucleotides outside the gene matches: 8. This CDR3 contains 17 residues. Germline assignment: CDR1 SGHVS and CDR2 FQNEAQ. CDR3 residues: CASSSRLAGESQETQYF. In DNA, the CDR3 is TGTGCCAGCAGCTCCCGACTAGCGGGGGAGTCTCAAGAGACCCAGTACTTC. The complete variable domain, with remaining parts taken from reference TRBV7-8 and TRBJ2-5, reads GAGVSQSPRYKVAKRGQDVALRCDPISGHVSLFWYQQALGQGPEFLTYFQNEAQLDKSGLPSDRFFAERPEGSVSTLKIQRTQQEDSAVYLCASSSRLAGESQETQYFGPGTRLLVL.

This rearrangement joins TRBV29-1 to TRBJ1-2; no clear D. In germline, CDR1 is SQVTM, CDR2 ANQGSEA. The CDR3 loop spans 13 amino acids. The V end lost 7 bases, the J end lost 2 bases, and 14 bases lay between the germline ends. In nucleotides, the CDR3 is TGCAGCGCTGACCTAGGGAAAAACTATGGCTACACCTTC. This sequence encodes CSADLGKNYGYTF.

The chain joins TRBV28 to TRBJ2-3; D perhaps matches TRBD1 (6 bases). V was pared by 10 bases and J by 2 bases, with 19 bases between. This CDR3 has 15 amino acids. From germline, CDR1 is MDHEN and CDR2 SYDVKM. DNA of the CDR3: TGTGCCACCGACTCCCGGGACACCCTCACAGATACGCAGTATTTT. This gives the protein CATDSRDTLTDTQYF.

The genes are TRBV6-5 and TRBJ1-2; D call uncertain. This CDR3 has 14 residues. Germline V gene lookup returns CDR1 MNHEY and CDR2 SVGAGI. Trimming pared 5 bases from V and 3 bases from J, leaving 13 bases between. CDR3 loop: CASSPARGYYGYTF. The CDR3 region has the DNA TGTGCCAGCAGTCCCGCGCGGGGTTACTATGGCTACACCTTC.

This clone came up a few times. Here the CDR3 reads CASSQDFGGSEAFF. DNA of the CDR3: TGCGCCAGCAGCCAAGATTTTGGAGGGAGTGAAGCTTTCTTT. V and J are TRBV4-3 and TRBJ1-1; D remains ambiguous. Germline values: CDR1 LGHNA, CDR2 YSLEER. This CDR3 spans 14 amino acids. V lost 0 bases and J 7 bases, leaving 12 bases between the germline ends.

V usage is TRBV27 and J usage is TRBJ2-3; D possibly corresponds to TRBD1 (6 bases). The V end lost 5 bases, the J end lost 5 bases, and 20 bases lay between the germline ends. Germline CDR1 reads MNHEY; CDR2 reads SMNVEV (reference sequence). The CDR3 runs to 16 residues. The CDR3 here is CASSGAPGQEEDTQYF. DNA of the CDR3: TGTGCCAGCAGTGGGGCCCCGGGACAAGAAGAAGATACGCAGTATTTT.

In this sample, this clone turned up many times. This CDR3 is also generated by other DNA sequences in the sample. The rearrangement uses TRBV7-9 and TRBJ1-5, with a tentative D call TRBD1 (6 bases). V was pared by 3 bases and J by 1 base, with 7 bases between. The germline CDR1 and CDR2 sequences are SEHNR and FQNEAQ (reference sequence). The CDR3 runs to 14 residues. CDR3 sequence (DNA): TGTGCCAGCAGCTTGGGACAAAGCAATCAGCCCCAGCATTTT. Protein product: CASSLGQSNQPQHF.

The J gene is TRBJ1-1, the V gene TRBV4-3; D uncertain. The CDR3 covers 14 residues. Germline values: CDR1 LGHNA, CDR2 YSLEER. Trimming removed 3 bases at V and 7 bases at J, with 15 bases between. CDR3 amino acids: CASSHRYSGSEAFF. In nucleotides, the CDR3 is TGCGCCAGCAGCCACAGATACAGCGGCAGTGAAGCTTTCTTT.

The chain carries TRBV29-1 and TRBJ2-3, with 11 bases matching TRBD1. Germline CDR1 is SQVTM and CDR2 is ANQGSEA. The junction had 11 bases not matched to a gene; V was cut back by 5 bases and J by 4 bases. This CDR3 spans 16 amino acids. CDR3 amino acids: CSVRIVGQGVADTQYF. In DNA, the CDR3 is TGCAGCGTTCGCATTGTGGGACAGGGGGTTGCAGATACGCAGTATTTT.

A few counts support this clone. This rearrangement joins TRBV29-1 to TRBJ2-1; the D is unclear. The CDR3 covers 13 residues. V was trimmed by 2 bases and J by 4 bases, leaving 9 bases between them. Germline V gene sequence: CDR1 SQVTM, CDR2 ANQGSEA. This CDR3 reads CSVEPLGYNEQFF. The CDR3 DNA reads TGCAGCGTTGAACCCCTAGGGTACAATGAGCAGTTCTTC.

The rearrangement links TRBV19 to TRBJ1-2, with TRBD1 identical over 7 bases. Germline-derived CDR1 and CDR2 are LNHDA and SQIVND (reference sequence). The CDR3 covers 15 residues. V gave up 7 bases and J gave up 1 base; unmatched junction bases: 9. CDR3 nucleotide sequence: TGTGCCAGTACTCCAACAGGGGTTGTTAACTATGGCTACACCTTC. Translating it yields CASTPTGVVNYGYTF.

This clone was picked up one time. V usage is TRBV4-2 and J usage is TRBJ1-2; D is possibly TRBD1 (6 bases). Germline CDR1 and CDR2: LGHNA and YNFKEQ. Trimming pared 1 base from V and 4 bases from J, leaving 10 bases between. The length of the CDR3 is 14 residues. The CDR3, as DNA: TGTGCCAGCAGCCAAGCGGGGGGCGCCTATGGCTACACCTTC. It yields the protein CASSQAGGAYGYTF.

V usage is TRBV7-8 and J usage is TRBJ2-7, with 10 bases lining up with TRBD1. V trimming: 2 bases; J trimming: 4 bases; junction bases outside the gene matches: 8. Per the germline V gene, CDR1 is SGHVS and CDR2 is FQNEAQ. The CDR3 consists of 16 residues. CDR3 bases: TGTGCCAGCAGCTTAAGCCCTACGGGACAGGGGTACGAGCAGTACTTC. Protein: CASSLSPTGQGYEQYF.

This clone was detected only once. This chain joins TRBV9 and TRBJ1-2; 8 nucleotides align to TRBD1. This CDR3 comprises 16 residues. Germline V CDR1 and CDR2: SGDLS, YYNGEE. Germline trimming cut 4 bases from V and 4 bases from J; bases unmatched to any gene: 12. CDR3 amino acids: CASSPTWTGWGYGYTF. CDR3 nucleotide sequence: TGTGCCAGCAGCCCAACCTGGACAGGGTGGGGCTATGGCTACACCTTC.

The V gene is TRBV29-1, the J gene TRBJ1-1; D perhaps matches TRBD1 (5 bases). CDR1 SQVTM and CDR2 ANQGSEA come from the germline V gene. This CDR3 is built from 13 residues. V lost 4 bases and J 6 bases, leaving 15 bases between the germline ends. CDR3 protein: CSVVHSGDAEAFF. DNA for the CDR3: TGCAGCGTTGTACACTCGGGGGACGCTGAAGCTTTCTTT.

This clone was observed a few times. The J gene is TRBJ1-4, the V gene TRBV28; possible D gene TRBD1, 5 bases. Germline lookup yields CDR1 MDHEN and CDR2 SYDVKM. V was shortened by 3 bases and J by 5 bases, with 7 bases between the two germline ends. The CDR3 covers 13 residues. This chain's CDR3 is CASSLTVNEKLFF. CDR3 nucleotides: TGTGCCAGCAGTTTGACAGTAAATGAAAAACTGTTTTTT.